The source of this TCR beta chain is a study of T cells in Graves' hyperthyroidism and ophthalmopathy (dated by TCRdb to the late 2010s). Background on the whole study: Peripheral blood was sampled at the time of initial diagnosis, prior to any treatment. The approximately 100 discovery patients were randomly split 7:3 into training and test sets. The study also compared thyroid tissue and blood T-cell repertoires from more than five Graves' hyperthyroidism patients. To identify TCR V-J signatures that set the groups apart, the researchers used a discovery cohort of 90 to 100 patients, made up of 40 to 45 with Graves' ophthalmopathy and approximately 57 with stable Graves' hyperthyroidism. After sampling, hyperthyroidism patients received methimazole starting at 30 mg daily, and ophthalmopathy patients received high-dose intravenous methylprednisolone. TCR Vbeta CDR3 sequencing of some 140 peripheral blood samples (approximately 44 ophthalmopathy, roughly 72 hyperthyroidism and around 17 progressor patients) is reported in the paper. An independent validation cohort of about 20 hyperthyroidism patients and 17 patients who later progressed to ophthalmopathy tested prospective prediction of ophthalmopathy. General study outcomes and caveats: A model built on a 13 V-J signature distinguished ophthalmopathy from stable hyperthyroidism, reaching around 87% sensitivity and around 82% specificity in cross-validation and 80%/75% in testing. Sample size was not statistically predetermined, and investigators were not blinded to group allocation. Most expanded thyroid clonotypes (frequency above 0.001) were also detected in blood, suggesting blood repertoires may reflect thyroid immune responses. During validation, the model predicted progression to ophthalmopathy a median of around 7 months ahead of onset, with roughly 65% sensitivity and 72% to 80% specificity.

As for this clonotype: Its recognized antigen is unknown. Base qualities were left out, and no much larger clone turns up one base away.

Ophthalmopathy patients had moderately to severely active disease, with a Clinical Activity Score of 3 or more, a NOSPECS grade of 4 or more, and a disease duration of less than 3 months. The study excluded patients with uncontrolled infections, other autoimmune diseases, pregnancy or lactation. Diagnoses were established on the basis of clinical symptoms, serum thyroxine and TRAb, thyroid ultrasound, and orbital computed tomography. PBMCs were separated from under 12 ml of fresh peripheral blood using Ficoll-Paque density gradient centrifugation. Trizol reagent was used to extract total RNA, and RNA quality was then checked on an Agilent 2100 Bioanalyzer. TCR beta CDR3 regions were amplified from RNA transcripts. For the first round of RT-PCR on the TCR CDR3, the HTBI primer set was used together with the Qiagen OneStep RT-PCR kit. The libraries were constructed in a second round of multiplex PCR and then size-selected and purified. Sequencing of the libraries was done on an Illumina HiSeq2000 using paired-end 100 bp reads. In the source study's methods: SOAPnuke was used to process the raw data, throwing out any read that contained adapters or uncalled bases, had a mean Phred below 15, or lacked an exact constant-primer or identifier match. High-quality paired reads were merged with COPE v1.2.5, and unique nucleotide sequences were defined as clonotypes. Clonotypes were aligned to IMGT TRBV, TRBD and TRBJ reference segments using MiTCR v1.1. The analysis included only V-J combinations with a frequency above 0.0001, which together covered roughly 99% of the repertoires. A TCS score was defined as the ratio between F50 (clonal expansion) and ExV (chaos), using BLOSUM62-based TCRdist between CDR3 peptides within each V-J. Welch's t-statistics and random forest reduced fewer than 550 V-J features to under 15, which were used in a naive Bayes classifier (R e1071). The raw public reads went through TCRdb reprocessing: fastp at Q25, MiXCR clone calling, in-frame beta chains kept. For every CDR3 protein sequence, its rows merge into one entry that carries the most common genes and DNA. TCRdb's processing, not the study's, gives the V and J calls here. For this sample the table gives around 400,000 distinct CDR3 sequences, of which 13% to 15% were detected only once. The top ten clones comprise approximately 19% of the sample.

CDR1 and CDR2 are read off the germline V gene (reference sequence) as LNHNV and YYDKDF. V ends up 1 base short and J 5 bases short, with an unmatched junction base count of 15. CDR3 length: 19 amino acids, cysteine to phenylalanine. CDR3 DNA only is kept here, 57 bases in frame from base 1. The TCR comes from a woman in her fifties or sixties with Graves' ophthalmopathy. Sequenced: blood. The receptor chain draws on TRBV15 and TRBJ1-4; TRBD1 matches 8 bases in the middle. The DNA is TGTGCCACCAGCAGAGCATACTATAGACAGGGGTGGGCCAATGAAAAACTGTTTTTT. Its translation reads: CATSRAYYRQGWANEKLFF.